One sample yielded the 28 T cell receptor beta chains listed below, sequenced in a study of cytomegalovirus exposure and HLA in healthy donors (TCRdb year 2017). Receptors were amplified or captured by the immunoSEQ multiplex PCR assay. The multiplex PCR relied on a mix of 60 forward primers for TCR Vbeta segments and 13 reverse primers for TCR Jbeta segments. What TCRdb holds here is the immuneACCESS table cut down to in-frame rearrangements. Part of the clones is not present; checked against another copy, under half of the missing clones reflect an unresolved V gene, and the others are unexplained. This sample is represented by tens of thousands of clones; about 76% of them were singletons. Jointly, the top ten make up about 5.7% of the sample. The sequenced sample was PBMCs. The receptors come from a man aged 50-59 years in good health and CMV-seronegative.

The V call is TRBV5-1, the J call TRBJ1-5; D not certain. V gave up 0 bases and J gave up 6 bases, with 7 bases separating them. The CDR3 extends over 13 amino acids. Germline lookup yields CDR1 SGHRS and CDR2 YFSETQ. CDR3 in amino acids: CASSLDGFQPQHF. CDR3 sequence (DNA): TGCGCCAGCAGCTTGGACGGGTTTCAGCCCCAGCATTTT.

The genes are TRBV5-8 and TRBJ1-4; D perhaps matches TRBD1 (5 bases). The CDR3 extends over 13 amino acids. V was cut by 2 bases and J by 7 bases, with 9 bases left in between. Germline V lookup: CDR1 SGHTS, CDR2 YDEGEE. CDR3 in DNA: TGTGCCAGCAGCTTCAACGGGGGTGAAAAACTGTTTTTT. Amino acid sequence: CASSFNGGEKLFF.

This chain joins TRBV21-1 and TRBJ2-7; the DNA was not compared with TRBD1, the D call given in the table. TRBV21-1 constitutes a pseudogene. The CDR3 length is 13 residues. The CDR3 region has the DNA TGTGCCAGCAGCGATTGGGCCCTCTACGAGCAGTACTTC. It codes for CASSDWALYEQYF.

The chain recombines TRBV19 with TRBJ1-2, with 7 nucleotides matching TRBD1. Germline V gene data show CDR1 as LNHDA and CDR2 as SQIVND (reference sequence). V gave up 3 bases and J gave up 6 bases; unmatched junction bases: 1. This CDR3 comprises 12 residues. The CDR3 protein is CASSIRGNGYTF. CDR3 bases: TGTGCCAGTAGTATCAGGGGGAATGGCTACACCTTC.

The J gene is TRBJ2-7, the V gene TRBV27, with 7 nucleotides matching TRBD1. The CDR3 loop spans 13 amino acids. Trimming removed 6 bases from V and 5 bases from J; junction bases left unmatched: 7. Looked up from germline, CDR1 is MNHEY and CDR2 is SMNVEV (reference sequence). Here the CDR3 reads CASRETGSHEQYF. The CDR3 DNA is TGTGCCAGCAGAGAGACAGGGTCCCACGAGCAGTACTTC.

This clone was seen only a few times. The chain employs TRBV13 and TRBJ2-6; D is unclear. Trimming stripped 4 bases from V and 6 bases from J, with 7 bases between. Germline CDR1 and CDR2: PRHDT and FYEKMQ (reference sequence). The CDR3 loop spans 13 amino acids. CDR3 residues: CASSSLSANVLTF. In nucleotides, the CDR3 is TGTGCCAGCAGCTCCCTCTCGGCCAACGTCCTGACTTTC.

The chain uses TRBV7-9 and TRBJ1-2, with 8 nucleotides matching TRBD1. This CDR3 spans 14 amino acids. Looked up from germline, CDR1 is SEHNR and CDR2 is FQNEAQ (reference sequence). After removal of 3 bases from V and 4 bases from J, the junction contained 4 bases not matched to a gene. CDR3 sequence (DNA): TGTGCCAGCAGCTTGGGCGGGACAGGCTATGGCTACACCTTC. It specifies CASSLGGTGYGYTF.

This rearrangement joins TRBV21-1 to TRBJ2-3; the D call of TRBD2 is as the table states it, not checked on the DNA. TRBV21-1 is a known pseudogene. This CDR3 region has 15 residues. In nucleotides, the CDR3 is TGTGCCAGCAGCAAAGTGCGCGGAACCACAGATACGCAGTATTTT. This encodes CASSKVRGTTDTQYF.

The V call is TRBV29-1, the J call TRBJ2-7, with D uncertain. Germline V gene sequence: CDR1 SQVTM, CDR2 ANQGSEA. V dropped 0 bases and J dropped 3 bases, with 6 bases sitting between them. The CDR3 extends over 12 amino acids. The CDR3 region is CSVEESGYEQYF. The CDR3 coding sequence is TGCAGCGTTGAAGAATCAGGCTACGAGCAGTACTTC.

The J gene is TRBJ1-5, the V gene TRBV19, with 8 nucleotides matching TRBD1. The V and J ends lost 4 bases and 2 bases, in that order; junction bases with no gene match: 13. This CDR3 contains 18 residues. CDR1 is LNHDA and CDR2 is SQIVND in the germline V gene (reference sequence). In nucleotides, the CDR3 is TGTGCCAGTAGTACGACGGACAGGGCAGTATTTGGCAATCAGCCCCAGCATTTT. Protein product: CASSTTDRAVFGNQPQHF. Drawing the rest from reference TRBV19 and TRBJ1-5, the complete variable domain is DGGITQSPKYLFRKEGQNVTLSCEQNLNHDAMYWYRQDPGQGLRLIYYSQIVNDFQKGDIAEGYSVSREKKESFPLTVTSAQKNPTAFYLCASSTTDRAVFGNQPQHFGDGTRLSIL.

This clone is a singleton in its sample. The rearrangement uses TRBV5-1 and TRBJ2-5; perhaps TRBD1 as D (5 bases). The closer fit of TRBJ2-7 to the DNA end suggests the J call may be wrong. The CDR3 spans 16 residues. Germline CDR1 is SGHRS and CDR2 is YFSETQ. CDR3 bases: TGCGCCAGCAGCTTGACCAGTTTGACAGTAGAATACGAGCAGTACTTC. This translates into CASSLTSLTVEYEQYF.

CDR3: CASSPEGGSLLGADTQYF. The CDR3 bases are TGCGCCAGCAGCCCCGAGGGGGGGTCACTCCTTGGCGCAGATACGCAGTATTTT. The chain links TRBV5-1 to TRBJ2-3; weak D call: TRBD2 (7 bases). The CDR3 consists of 18 residues. Germline loops: CDR1 SGHRS, CDR2 YFSETQ. V was trimmed by 4 bases and J by 4 bases, leaving 25 bases between them.

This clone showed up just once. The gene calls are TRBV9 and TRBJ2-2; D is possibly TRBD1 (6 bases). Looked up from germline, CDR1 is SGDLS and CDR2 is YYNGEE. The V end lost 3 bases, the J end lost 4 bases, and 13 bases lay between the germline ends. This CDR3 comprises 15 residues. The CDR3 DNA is TGTGCCAGCAGCGAGACGTCAGGGGTCACCGGGGAGCTGTTTTTT. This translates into CASSETSGVTGELFF.

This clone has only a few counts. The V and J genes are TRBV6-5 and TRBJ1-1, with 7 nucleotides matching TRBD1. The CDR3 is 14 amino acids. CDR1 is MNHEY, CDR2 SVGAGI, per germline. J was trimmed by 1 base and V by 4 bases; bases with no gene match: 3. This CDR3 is CASSSQGKNTEAFF. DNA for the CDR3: TGTGCCAGCAGTTCACAGGGGAAGAACACTGAAGCTTTCTTT.

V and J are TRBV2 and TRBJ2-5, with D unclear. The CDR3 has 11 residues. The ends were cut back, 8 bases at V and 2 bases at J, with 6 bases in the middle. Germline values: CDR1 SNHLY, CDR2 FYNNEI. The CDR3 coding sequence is TGTGCCAGCGCGCTTCAAGAGACCCAGTACTTC. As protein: CASALQETQYF.

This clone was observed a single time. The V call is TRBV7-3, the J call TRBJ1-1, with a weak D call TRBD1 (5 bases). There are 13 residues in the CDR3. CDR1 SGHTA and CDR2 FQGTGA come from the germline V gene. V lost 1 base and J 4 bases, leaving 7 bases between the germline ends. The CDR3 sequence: CASSLSRATEAFF. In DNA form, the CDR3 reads TGTGCCAGCAGCTTAAGCAGGGCCACTGAAGCTTTCTTT.

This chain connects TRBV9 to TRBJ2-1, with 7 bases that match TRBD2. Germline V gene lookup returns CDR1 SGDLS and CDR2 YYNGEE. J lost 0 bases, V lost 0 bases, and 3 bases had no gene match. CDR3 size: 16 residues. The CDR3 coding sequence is TGTGCCAGCAGCGTAGGTATAGCGGGCTCCTACAATGAGCAGTTCTTC. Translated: CASSVGIAGSYNEQFF.

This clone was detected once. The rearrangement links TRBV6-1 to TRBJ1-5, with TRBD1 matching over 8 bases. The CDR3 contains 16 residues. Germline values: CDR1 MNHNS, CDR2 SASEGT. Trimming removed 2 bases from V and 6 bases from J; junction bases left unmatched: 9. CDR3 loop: CASSEWIQGAGQPQHF. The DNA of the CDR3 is TGTGCCAGCAGTGAATGGATCCAGGGGGCAGGTCAGCCCCAGCATTTT.

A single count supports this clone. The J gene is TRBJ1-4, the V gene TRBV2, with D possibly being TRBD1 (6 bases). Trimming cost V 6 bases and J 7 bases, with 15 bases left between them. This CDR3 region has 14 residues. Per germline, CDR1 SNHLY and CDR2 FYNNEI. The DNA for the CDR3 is TGTGCCAGCAGCGTGGTGGGGGGGGCTGAAAAACTGTTTTTT. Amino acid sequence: CASSVVGGAEKLFF.

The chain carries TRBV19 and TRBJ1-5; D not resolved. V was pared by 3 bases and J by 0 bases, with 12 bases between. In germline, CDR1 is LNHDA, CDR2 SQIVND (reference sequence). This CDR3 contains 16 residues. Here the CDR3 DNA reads TGTGCCAGTAGTATTGGACTTACGAGTAGCAATCAGCCCCAGCATTTT. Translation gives CASSIGLTSSNQPQHF.

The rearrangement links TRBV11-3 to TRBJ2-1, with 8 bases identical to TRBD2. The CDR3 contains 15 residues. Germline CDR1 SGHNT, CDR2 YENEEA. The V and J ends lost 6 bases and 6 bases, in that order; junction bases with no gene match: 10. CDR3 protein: CASSFTGGRFNEQFF. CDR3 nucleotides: TGTGCCAGCAGTTTTACGGGGGGGCGGTTCAATGAGCAGTTCTTC. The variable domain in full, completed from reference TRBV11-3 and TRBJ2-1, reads EAGVVQSPRYKIIEKKQPVAFWCNPISGHNTLYWYLQNLGQGPELLIRYENEEAVDDSQLPKDRFSAERLKGVDSTLKIQPAELGDSAVYLCASSFTGGRFNEQFFGPGTRLTVL.

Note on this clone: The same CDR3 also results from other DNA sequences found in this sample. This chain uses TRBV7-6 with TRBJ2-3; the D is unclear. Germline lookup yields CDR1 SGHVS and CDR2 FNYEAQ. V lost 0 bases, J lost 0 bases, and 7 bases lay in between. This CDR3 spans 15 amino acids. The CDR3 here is CASSLAQASTDTQYF. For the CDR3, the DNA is TGTGCCAGCAGCTTAGCCCAGGCCAGCACAGATACGCAGTATTTT.

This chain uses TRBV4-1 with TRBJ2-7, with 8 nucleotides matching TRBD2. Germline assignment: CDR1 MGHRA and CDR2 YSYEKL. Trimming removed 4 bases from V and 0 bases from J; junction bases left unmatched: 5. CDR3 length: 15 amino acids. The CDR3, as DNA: TGCGCCAGCAGCCCAAGCGGGGGAAGCTCCTACGAGCAGTACTTC. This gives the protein CASSPSGGSSYEQYF.

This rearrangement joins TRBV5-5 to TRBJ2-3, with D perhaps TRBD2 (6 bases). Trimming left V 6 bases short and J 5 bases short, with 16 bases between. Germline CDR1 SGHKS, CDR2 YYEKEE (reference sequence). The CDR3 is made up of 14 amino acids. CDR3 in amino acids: CASTLWAGLDTQYF. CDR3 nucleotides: TGTGCCAGCACCCTTTGGGCGGGGCTAGATACGCAGTATTTT.

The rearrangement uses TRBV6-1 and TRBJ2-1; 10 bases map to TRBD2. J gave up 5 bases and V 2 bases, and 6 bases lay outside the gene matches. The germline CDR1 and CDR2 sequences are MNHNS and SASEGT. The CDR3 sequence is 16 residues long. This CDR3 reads CASSELAGGLDNEQFF. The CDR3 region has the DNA TGTGCCAGCAGTGAATTAGCGGGGGGCTTGGACAATGAGCAGTTCTTC.

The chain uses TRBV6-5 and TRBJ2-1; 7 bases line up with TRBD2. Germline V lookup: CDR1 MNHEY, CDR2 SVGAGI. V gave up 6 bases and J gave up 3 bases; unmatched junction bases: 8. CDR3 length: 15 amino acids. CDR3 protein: CASRTRGELYNEQFF. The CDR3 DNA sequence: TGTGCCAGCAGGACACGGGGGGAACTCTACAATGAGCAGTTCTTC.

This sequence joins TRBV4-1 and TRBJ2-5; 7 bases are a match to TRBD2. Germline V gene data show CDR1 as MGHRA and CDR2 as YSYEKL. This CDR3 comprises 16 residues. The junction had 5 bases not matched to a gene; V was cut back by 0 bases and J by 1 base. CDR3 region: CASSQEQTSPQETQYF. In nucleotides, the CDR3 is TGCGCCAGCAGCCAAGAACAGACTAGCCCCCAAGAGACCCAGTACTTC.

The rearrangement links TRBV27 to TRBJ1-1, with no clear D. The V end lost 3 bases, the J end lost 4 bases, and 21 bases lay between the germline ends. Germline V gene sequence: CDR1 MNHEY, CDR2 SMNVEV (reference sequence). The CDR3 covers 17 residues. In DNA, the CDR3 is TGTGCCAGCAGTTTCGCCGGGAGCGCAGGAGTGATCACTGAAGCTTTCTTT. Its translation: CASSFAGSAGVITEAFF.